Listed below are T cell receptor beta chains from one sample, sequenced in a study of identical twins. From the 5' RACE reads, TCRdb called clonotypes with MiXCR, one entry per CDR3 protein. The repertoire holds about 480,000 distinct CDR3 sequences, with approximately 15% as singletons. The data were also submitted as part of a second study, on yellow fever vaccine responses in identical twins.

The sample comprised CD4+ T cells sorted from blood. Receptor source: a woman under 30 in good health. The CDR3 runs from the conserved cysteine through the conserved F or W. The D gene is left open where the match is weak. Some rows have no size entry. The others give once, few or many, or a class for an expanded clone.

v_call: TRBV5-1; clone_size: NA; j_call: TRBJ2-3; d_call: TRBD2; cdr3_nt: TGCGCCAGCAGCTTTAGTCCGGGACTAGAGGATACGCAGTATTTT; cdr3_aa: CASSFSPGLEDTQYF
v_call: TRBV7-3; clone_size: NA; j_call: TRBJ2-1; d_call: TRBD2; cdr3_nt: TGTGCCAGCAGTCTACCGGGACTAGCCCAGTTCTTC; cdr3_aa: CASSLPGLAQFF
v_call: TRBV6-5; clone_size: NA; j_call: TRBJ2-1; d_call: NA; cdr3_nt: TGTGCCAGCAGTTACCCCAGGACAGGAGGGGCCTACAATGAGCAGTTCTTC; cdr3_aa: CASSYPRTGGAYNEQFF
v_call: TRBV7-2; clone_size: many; j_call: TRBJ2-7; d_call: TRBD2; cdr3_nt: TGTGCCAGCAGCCTAAGACTAGCGGACTACGAGCAGTACTTC; cdr3_aa: CASSLRLADYEQYF
v_call: TRBV28; clone_size: many; j_call: TRBJ2-5; d_call: TRBD1; cdr3_nt: TGTGCCAGCAGTTCTCCGGGACAGCAAGAGACCCAGTACTTC; cdr3_aa: CASSSPGQQETQYF
v_call: TRBV6-5; clone_size: few; j_call: TRBJ2-5; d_call: NA; cdr3_nt: TGTGCCAGCAAACGGGCAGAGACCCAGTACTTC; cdr3_aa: CASKRAETQYF
v_call: TRBV6-2/TRBV6-3; clone_size: few; j_call: TRBJ2-7; d_call: TRBD2; cdr3_nt: TGTGCCAGCAGTTACCTACCGGGACTACCCTCCTACGAGCAGTACTTC; cdr3_aa: CASSYLPGLPSYEQYF
v_call: TRBV7-2; clone_size: NA; j_call: TRBJ2-1; d_call: TRBD2; cdr3_nt: TGTGCCAGCAGCTTGGCGGTGGGAGCGGGAGGTCGACACAATGAGCAGTTCTTC; cdr3_aa: CASSLAVGAGGRHNEQFF
v_call: TRBV6-5; clone_size: NA; j_call: TRBJ2-7; d_call: NA; cdr3_nt: TGTGCCAGCAGTCACGCTGGGGAGCAGTACTTC; cdr3_aa: CASSHAGEQYF
v_call: TRBV7-9; clone_size: NA; j_call: TRBJ1-2; d_call: NA; cdr3_nt: TGTGCCAGCAGTCCCACTACAGGCTACTATGGCTACACCTTC; cdr3_aa: CASSPTTGYYGYTF
v_call: TRBV7-8; clone_size: NA; j_call: TRBJ1-2; d_call: NA; cdr3_nt: TGTGCCAGCAGCTTAACGGTGCTCTATGGCTACACCTTC; cdr3_aa: CASSLTVLYGYTF
v_call: TRBV28; clone_size: few; j_call: TRBJ2-7; d_call: TRBD1; cdr3_nt: TGTGCCAGCAGTTTCGGACAGGGGCTGTGGCAGCAGTACTTC; cdr3_aa: CASSFGQGLWQQYF
v_call: TRBV6-5; clone_size: few; j_call: TRBJ2-7; d_call: NA; cdr3_nt: TGTGCCAGCAGTATAACAGGGTACGAGCAGTACTTC; cdr3_aa: CASSITGYEQYF
v_call: TRBV7-2; clone_size: many; j_call: TRBJ2-7; d_call: NA; cdr3_nt: TGTGCCAGCAGCTTAGGACTCTCCTACGAGCAGTACTTC; cdr3_aa: CASSLGLSYEQYF